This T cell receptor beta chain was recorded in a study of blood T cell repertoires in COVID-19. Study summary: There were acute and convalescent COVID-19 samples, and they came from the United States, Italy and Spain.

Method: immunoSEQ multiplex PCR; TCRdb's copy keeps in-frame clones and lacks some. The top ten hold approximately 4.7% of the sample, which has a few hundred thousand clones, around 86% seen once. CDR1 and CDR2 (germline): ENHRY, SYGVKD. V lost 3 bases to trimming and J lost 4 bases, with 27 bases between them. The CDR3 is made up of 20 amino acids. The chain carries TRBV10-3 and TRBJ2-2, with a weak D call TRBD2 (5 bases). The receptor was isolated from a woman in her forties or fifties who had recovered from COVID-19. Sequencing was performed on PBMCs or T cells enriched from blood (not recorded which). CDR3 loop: CAISDGELGGRGTVTGELFF. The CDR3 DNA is TGTGCCATCAGTGATGGGGAGTTAGGCGGACGGGGAACCGTCACCGGGGAGCTGTTTTTT.